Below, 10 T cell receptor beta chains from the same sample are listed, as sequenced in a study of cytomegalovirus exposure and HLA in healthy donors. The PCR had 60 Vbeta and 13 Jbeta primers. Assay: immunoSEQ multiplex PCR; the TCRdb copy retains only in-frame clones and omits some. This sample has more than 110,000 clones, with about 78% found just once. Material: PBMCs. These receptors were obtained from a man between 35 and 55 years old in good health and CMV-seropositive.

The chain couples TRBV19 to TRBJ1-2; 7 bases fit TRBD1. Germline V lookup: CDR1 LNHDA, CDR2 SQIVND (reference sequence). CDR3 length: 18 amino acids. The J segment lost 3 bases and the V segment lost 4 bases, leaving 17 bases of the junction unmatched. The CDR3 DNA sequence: TGTGCCAGTAGTACACGGGACAGAAAATTAACAATTGACTATGGCTACACCTTC. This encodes CASSTRDRKLTIDYGYTF.

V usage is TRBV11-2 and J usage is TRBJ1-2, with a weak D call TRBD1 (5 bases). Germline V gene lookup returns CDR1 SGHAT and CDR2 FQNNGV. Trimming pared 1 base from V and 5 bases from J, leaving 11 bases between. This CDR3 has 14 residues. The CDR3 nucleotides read TGTGCCAGCAGCTTAGCAAGGGACTCTTATGGCTACACCTTC. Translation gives CASSLARDSYGYTF. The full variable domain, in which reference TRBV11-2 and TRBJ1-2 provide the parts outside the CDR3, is EAGVAQSPRYKIIEKRQSVAFWCNPISGHATLYWYQQILGQGPKLLIQFQNNGVVDDSQLPKDRFSAERLKGVDSTLKIQPAKLEDSAVYLCASSLARDSYGYTFGSGTRLTVV.

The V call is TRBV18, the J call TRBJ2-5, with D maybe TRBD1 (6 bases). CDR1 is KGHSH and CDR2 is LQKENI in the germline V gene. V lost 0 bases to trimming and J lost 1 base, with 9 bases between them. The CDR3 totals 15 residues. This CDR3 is CASSPPGHFQETQYF. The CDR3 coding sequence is TGTGCCAGCTCACCACCGGGACACTTCCAAGAGACCCAGTACTTC.

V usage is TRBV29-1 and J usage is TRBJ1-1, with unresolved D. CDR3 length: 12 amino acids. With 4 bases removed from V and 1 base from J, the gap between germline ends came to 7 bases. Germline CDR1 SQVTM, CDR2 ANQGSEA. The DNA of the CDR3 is TGCAGCGTTGCAGCGGGGAACACTGAAGCTTTCTTT. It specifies CSVAAGNTEAFF. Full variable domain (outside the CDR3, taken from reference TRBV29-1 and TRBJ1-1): SAVISQKPSRDICQRGTSLTIQCQVDSQVTMMFWYRQQPGQSLTLIATANQGSEATYESGFVIDKFPISRPNLTFSTLTVSNMSPEDSSIYLCSVAAGNTEAFFGQGTRLTVV.

This CDR3 reads CATTNKGTGGWSGYTF. CDR3 DNA: TGTGCCACCACGAACAAAGGGACAGGGGGTTGGAGTGGCTACACCTTC. This sequence joins TRBV18 and TRBJ1-2; 11 bases match TRBD1. CDR1 is KGHSH and CDR2 is LQKENI in the germline V gene. V was pared by 10 bases and J by 7 bases, with 17 bases of the junction left unmatched. This CDR3 contains 16 residues.

CDR3 in amino acids: CASSPGQGIYEQYF. CDR3 nucleotide sequence: TGTGCCAGCAGCCCGGGACAGGGGATCTACGAGCAGTACTTC. The J gene is TRBJ2-7, the V gene TRBV5-4; the match to TRBD1 covers 10 bases. This CDR3 spans 14 amino acids. After removal of 4 bases from V and 3 bases from J, the junction contained 4 bases not matched to a gene. Germline V lookup: CDR1 SGHNT, CDR2 YYREEE (reference sequence).

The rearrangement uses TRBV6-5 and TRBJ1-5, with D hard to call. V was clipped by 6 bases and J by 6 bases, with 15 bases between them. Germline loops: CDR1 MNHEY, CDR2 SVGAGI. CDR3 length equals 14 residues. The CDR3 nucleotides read TGTGCCAGCAGCCTAGGGAGAGGTGGTCAGCCCCAGCATTTT. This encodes CASSLGRGGQPQHF.

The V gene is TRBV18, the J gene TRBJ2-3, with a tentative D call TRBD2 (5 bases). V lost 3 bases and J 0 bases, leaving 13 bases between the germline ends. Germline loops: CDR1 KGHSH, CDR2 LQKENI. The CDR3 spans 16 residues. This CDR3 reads CASSPTRISSTDTQYF. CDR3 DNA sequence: TGTGCCAGCTCACCTACTAGGATATCTAGCACAGATACGCAGTATTTT.

CDR3 sequence: CASSLAGIRETQYF. The CDR3, as DNA: TGTGCCAGCAGCTTAGCCGGGATTAGGGAGACCCAGTACTTC. The J gene is TRBJ2-5, the V gene TRBV7-2; weak D call: TRBD2 (5 bases). The V gene lost 0 bases and the J gene lost 5 bases, with 10 bases spanning the gap. Germline lookup yields CDR1 SGHTA and CDR2 FQGNSA. This CDR3 comprises 14 residues.

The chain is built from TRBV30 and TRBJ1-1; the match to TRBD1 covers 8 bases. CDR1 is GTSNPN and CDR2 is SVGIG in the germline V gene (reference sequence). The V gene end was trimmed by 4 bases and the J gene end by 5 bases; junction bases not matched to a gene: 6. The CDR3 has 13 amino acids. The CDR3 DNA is TGTGCCTGGACCCAGGGGGCGAGGACTGAAGCTTTCTTT. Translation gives CAWTQGARTEAFF. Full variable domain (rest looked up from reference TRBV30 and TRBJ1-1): SQTIHQWPATLVQPVGSPLSLECTVEGTSNPNLYWYRQAAGRGLQLLFYSVGIGQISSEVPQNLSASRPQDRQFILSSKKLLLSDSGFYLCAWTQGARTEAFFGQGTRLTVV.